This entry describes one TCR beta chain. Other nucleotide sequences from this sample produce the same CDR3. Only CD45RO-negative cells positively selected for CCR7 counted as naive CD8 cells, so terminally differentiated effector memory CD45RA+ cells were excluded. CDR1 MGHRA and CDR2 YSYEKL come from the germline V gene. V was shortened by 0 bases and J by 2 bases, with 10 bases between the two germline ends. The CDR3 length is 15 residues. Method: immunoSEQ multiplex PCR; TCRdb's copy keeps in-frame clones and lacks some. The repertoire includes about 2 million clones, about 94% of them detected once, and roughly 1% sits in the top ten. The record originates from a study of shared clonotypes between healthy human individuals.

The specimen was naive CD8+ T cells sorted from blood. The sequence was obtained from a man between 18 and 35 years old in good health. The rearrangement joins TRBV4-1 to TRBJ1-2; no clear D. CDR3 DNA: TGCGCCAGCAGCCAAGAGGATGGCGGGAACTATGGCTACACCTTC. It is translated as CASSQEDGGNYGYTF.